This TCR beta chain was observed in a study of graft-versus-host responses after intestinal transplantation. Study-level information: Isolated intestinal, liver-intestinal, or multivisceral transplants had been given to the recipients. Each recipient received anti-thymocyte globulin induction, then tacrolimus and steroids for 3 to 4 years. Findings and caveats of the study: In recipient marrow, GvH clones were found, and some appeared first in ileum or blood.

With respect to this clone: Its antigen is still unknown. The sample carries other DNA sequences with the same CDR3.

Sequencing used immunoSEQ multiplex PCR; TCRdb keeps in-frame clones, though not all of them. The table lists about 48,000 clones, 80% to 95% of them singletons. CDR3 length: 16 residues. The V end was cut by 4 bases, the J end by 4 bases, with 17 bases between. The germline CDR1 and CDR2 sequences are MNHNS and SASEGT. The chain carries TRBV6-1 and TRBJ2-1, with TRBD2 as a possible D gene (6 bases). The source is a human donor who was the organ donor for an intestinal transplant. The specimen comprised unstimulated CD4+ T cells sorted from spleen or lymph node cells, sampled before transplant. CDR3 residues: CASSGREPRAYNEQFF. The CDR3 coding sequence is TGTGCCAGCAGTGGGAGGGAGCCGAGGGCATACAATGAGCAGTTCTTC.